The next 9 T cell receptor beta chains were all read from a single sample in a study of blood T cell repertoires in COVID-19. Generated by immunoSEQ multiplex PCR, the TCRdb table keeps only in-frame clones and is missing some. Among hundreds of thousands of clones listed, 86% were seen once. The sequenced sample consisted of PBMCs or T cells enriched from blood (not recorded which). These receptors were taken from a woman aged 45-65 years who had recovered from COVID-19.

The chain has TRBV5-1 and TRBJ2-3; TRBD2 aligns across 7 bases. In germline, CDR1 is SGHRS, CDR2 YFSETQ. The CDR3 length is 16 residues. V lost 1 base, J lost 4 bases, and 9 bases stayed unmatched. The CDR3 loop reads CASSLLAGDPADTQYF. The CDR3, as DNA: TGCGCCAGCAGCTTGCTCGCGGGAGACCCCGCAGATACGCAGTATTTT.

This clone was counted a few times. The rearrangement links TRBV25-1 to TRBJ1-6, with TRBD1 matching over 8 bases. From germline, CDR1 is MGHDK and CDR2 SYGVNS. V shed 4 bases and J 7 bases; nucleotides not matched to a gene: 9. The CDR3 has 16 amino acids. The CDR3 DNA reads as TGTGCCAGCAGTGGGCCCACAGGGGGGAAAAATTCACCCCTCCACTTT. The encoded protein is CASSGPTGGKNSPLHF.

The CDR3 coding sequence is TGTGCCAGCAGCTCCGTTTTGGGACTAGCGGGGCCCACAGATACGCAGTATTTT. Translating it yields CASSSVLGLAGPTDTQYF. The chain joins TRBV7-2 to TRBJ2-3; 13 positions agree with TRBD2. CDR1 is SGHTA and CDR2 is FQGNSA in the germline V gene. CDR3 length equals 18 residues. The V segment lost 4 bases and the J segment 2 bases; nucleotides outside the gene matches: 9.

The chain joins TRBV19 to TRBJ1-2; unclear D gene. Trimming cost V 1 base and J 2 bases, with 14 bases left between them. This CDR3 region has 16 residues. Germline CDR1 is LNHDA and CDR2 is SQIVND (reference sequence). CDR3 protein: CASSIGTSGLNYGYTF. CDR3 nucleotide sequence: TGTGCCAGTAGTATAGGGACTAGCGGACTCAACTATGGCTACACCTTC. The full variable domain, its missing parts supplied by reference TRBV19 and TRBJ1-2, is DGGITQSPKYLFRKEGQNVTLSCEQNLNHDAMYWYRQDPGQGLRLIYYSQIVNDFQKGDIAEGYSVSREKKESFPLTVTSAQKNPTAFYLCASSIGTSGLNYGYTFGSGTRLTVV.

This chain uses TRBV12-3 or TRBV12-4 with TRBJ2-2, with D possibly TRBD1 on 6 matching bases. Trimming took off 6 bases at V and 1 base at J, with 6 bases between the two ends. CDR3 length: 13 amino acids. The CDR3 DNA follows: TGTGCCAGCAGCAGGGGGAACACCGGGGAGCTGTTTTTT. It yields the protein CASSRGNTGELFF.

This chain links TRBV3-1 (or the pseudogene TRBV3-2) with TRBJ2-7, with TRBD2 identical over 8 bases. With 3 bases clipped from V and 1 base from J, the junction kept 5 bases outside the gene matches. CDR1 and CDR2 (germline): LGHDT, YNNKEL (reference sequence). The CDR3 sequence is 15 residues long. DNA of the CDR3: TGTGCCAGCAGCCAGAGACTAGCGCGGTCCTACGAGCAGTACTTC. It translates to CASSQRLARSYEQYF.

In DNA form, the CDR3 reads TGTGCCAGCAGTGAATCAGGGTTGGGGCAAGAGACCCAGTACTTC. Translated, it gives CASSESGLGQETQYF. The rearrangement joins TRBV25-1 to TRBJ2-5; a weak D match, TRBD1 (5 bases). The CDR3 extends over 15 amino acids. Trimming removed 1 base from V and 2 bases from J, with 11 bases in between. Per the germline V gene, CDR1 is MGHDK and CDR2 is SYGVNS.

The CDR3 sequence is CASSLDRANGEAFF. The CDR3, as DNA: TGTGCCAGCAGTTTGGACAGGGCAAATGGTGAAGCTTTCTTT. This rearrangement joins TRBV27 to TRBJ1-1, with 8 bases fitting TRBD1. The germline gives CDR1 MNHEY, CDR2 SMNVEV (reference sequence). The CDR3 spans 14 residues. V shed 3 bases and J 7 bases; nucleotides not matched to a gene: 7.

This sequence joins TRBV7-9 and TRBJ1-2; the match to TRBD1 covers 7 bases. CDR1 and CDR2 from the germline V gene are SEHNR and FQNEAQ (reference sequence). The V segment lost 11 bases and the J segment 2 bases; nucleotides outside the gene matches: 8. This CDR3 is built from 13 residues. The CDR3 reads CAARGDRNYGYTF. CDR3 DNA sequence: TGTGCCGCCCGCGGGGACAGAAACTATGGCTACACCTTC.